The 22 T cell receptor beta chains below come from one sample, sequenced in a study of Ad26.COV2.S vaccination and SARS-CoV-2 variants. Method: immunoSEQ multiplex PCR; TCRdb's copy keeps in-frame clones and lacks some. The table includes roughly 400,000 clones, 90% detected once. Specified treatment: around 19 received Ad26.COV2.S at low or high dose, single or two shots; about five received placebo; per-sample allocation not given. It was on day 63 after the first vaccine or placebo injection that samples were taken. The sample consisted of peripheral blood, taken in a trial of Ad26.COV2.S vaccine versus placebo. These receptors came from a person between 18 and 65 years old who received the Ad26.COV2.S COVID-19 vaccine or a placebo.

The V call is TRBV9, the J call TRBJ1-2; the match to TRBD1 covers 9 bases. The germline V gene encodes CDR1 SGDLS and CDR2 YYNGEE. The trim removed 0 bases at V and 0 bases at J, leaving 3 bases unmatched. CDR3 length: 16 residues. CDR3 amino acids: CASSVGDRAANYGYTF. The CDR3 bases are TGTGCCAGCAGCGTAGGGGACAGGGCCGCTAACTATGGCTACACCTTC.

The chain couples TRBV7-9 to TRBJ2-3; D possibly corresponds to TRBD1 (5 bases). Trimming shortened V by 4 bases and J by 3 bases, and 11 bases separated the two germline ends. From germline, CDR1 is SEHNR and CDR2 FQNEAQ (reference sequence). This CDR3 has 14 amino acids. CDR3 protein: CASSSQGGTDTQYF. CDR3 DNA: TGTGCCAGCAGCTCCCAGGGTGGGACAGATACGCAGTATTTT.

In its sample, this clone was seen once. This chain uses TRBV5-1 with TRBJ1-3; D is possibly TRBD1 (5 bases). V was trimmed by 0 bases and J by 0 bases, leaving 10 bases between them. Germline V gene lookup returns CDR1 SGHRS and CDR2 YFSETQ. This CDR3 is 16 amino acids long. CDR3 in DNA: TGCGCCAGCAGCTTGGCCGTGGGGCCCTCTGGAAACACCATATATTTT. Protein product: CASSLAVGPSGNTIYF.

The table lists this clone with a few counts. V and J are TRBV28 and TRBJ2-7; maybe TRBD1 (5 bases). The V gene lost 5 bases and the J gene lost 4 bases, with 21 bases spanning the gap. Germline V gene lookup returns CDR1 MDHEN and CDR2 SYDVKM. The CDR3 runs to 16 residues. The CDR3 spells CASSLWGGASQYEQYF. As DNA, the CDR3 is TGTGCCAGCAGTCTGTGGGGCGGAGCCAGTCAATACGAGCAGTACTTC.

The J gene is TRBJ2-3, the V gene TRBV18, with D maybe TRBD1 (5 bases). Germline CDR1 is KGHSH and CDR2 is LQKENI. V was clipped by 3 bases and J by 1 base, with 14 bases between them. This CDR3 comprises 16 residues. The CDR3, as DNA: TGTGCCAGCTCACCTGCAGGGTTGACTGGCACAGATACGCAGTATTTT. This codes for CASSPAGLTGTDTQYF. The variable domain in full, with the rest retrieved from reference TRBV18 and TRBJ2-3, is NAGVMQNPRHLVRRRGQEARLRCSPMKGHSHVYWYRQLPEEGLKFMVYLQKENIIDESGMPKERFSAEFPKEGPSILRIQQVVRGDSAAYFCASSPAGLTGTDTQYFGPGTRLTVL.

The chain employs TRBV28 and TRBJ2-1, with 8 bases identical to TRBD2. The CDR3 sequence is 15 residues long. V lost 5 bases and J lost 4; bases outside the gene matches: 7. Germline-derived CDR1 and CDR2 are MDHEN and SYDVKM. CDR3 loop: CASSAPRGDYNEQFF. Written as DNA, the CDR3 is TGTGCCAGCAGTGCCCCGCGGGGGGATTACAATGAGCAGTTCTTC.

CDR3 protein: CASREVAGEQFF. Here the CDR3 DNA reads TGTGCCAGCAGGGAGGTAGCGGGTGAGCAGTTCTTC. The chain combines TRBV12-3 or TRBV12-4 with TRBJ2-1, with 7 positions matching TRBD2. This CDR3 is built from 12 residues. V gave up 6 bases and J gave up 9 bases; unmatched junction bases: 5.

The gene calls are TRBV18 and TRBJ2-5, with D possibly matching TRBD2 (6 bases). V shed 2 bases and J shed 5 bases, with 12 bases lying between them. Germline CDR1 KGHSH, CDR2 LQKENI. The CDR3 contains 14 residues. The chain's CDR3 is CASSPEGRRETQYF. The CDR3 coding sequence is TGTGCCAGCTCACCAGAGGGGAGGCGGGAGACCCAGTACTTC.

The gene calls are TRBV28 and TRBJ2-4; the match to TRBD2 covers 7 bases. This CDR3 is built from 13 residues. Looked up from germline, CDR1 is MDHEN and CDR2 is SYDVKM. V gave up 6 bases and J gave up 7 bases; unmatched junction bases: 6. CDR3 nucleotide sequence: TGTGCCAGCAGCCCCGGGGGAGGGAACATTCAGTACTTC. Amino acid sequence: CASSPGGGNIQYF.

The gene calls are TRBV19 and TRBJ2-7, with a tentative D call TRBD2 (6 bases). Looked up from germline, CDR1 is LNHDA and CDR2 is SQIVND (reference sequence). The ends were cut back, 5 bases at V and 4 bases at J, with 18 bases in the middle. This CDR3 spans 15 amino acids. The CDR3 nucleotides read TGTGCCAGTAGTGTTCTTAGCGGAGCGGCGTACGAGCAGTACTTC. Translating gives CASSVLSGAAYEQYF.

CDR3 nucleotide sequence: TGTGCCAGTAGCCGGGAGGGGAGCTCCTACGAGCAGTACTTC. Protein sequence: CASSREGSSYEQYF. The gene calls are TRBV19 and TRBJ2-7; 8 bases agree with TRBD2. J lost 0 bases, V lost 6 bases, and 4 bases had no gene match. The CDR3 runs 14 residues. CDR1 LNHDA and CDR2 SQIVND come from the germline V gene (reference sequence).

In its sample, this clone was seen many times. This chain uses TRBV28 with TRBJ1-6; weak D call: TRBD1 (5 bases). CDR3 size: 14 residues. V shed 3 bases and J shed 8 bases, with 11 bases lying between them. Per the germline V gene, CDR1 is MDHEN and CDR2 is SYDVKM. The CDR3 sequence is CASSLGGWDSPLHF. CDR3 DNA sequence: TGTGCCAGCAGTTTGGGGGGATGGGATTCACCCCTCCACTTT.

This sequence joins TRBV6-5 and TRBJ2-5; 7 bases are a match to TRBD1. After removal of 6 bases from V and 3 bases from J, the junction contained 4 bases not matched to a gene. The CDR3 runs 13 residues. The germline gives CDR1 MNHEY, CDR2 SVGAGI. The CDR3 coding sequence is TGTGCCAGCAGCTCCGGGACAGAAGAGACCCAGTACTTC. This gives the protein CASSSGTEETQYF.

The rearrangement joins TRBV12-3 or TRBV12-4 to TRBJ1-5; no firm D call. This CDR3 is 13 amino acids long. Trimming pared 6 bases from V and 8 bases from J, leaving 14 bases between. CDR3 coding DNA: TGTGCCAGCAGCCAAAGCCCGATCAAGCCCCAGCATTTT. It is translated as CASSQSPIKPQHF.

The chain joins TRBV11-3 to TRBJ2-2; TRBD2 agrees at 10 bases. V dropped 4 bases and J dropped 6; count of bases not matched to a gene: 8. The CDR3 loop spans 16 amino acids. Germline V lookup: CDR1 SGHNT, CDR2 YENEEA. In DNA form, the CDR3 reads TGTGCCAGCAGCTCCAGCGGGAGGGCCGGAGCCGGGGAGCTGTTTTTT. Translating it yields CASSSSGRAGAGELFF.

This chain joins TRBV18 and TRBJ1-3; TRBD1 matches 7 bases. Germline V lookup: CDR1 KGHSH, CDR2 LQKENI. The CDR3 is 17 residues long. The J segment lost 0 bases and the V segment lost 3 bases, leaving 8 bases of the junction unmatched. The CDR3 coding sequence is TGTGCCAGCTCACCGCGGGACAGCTATTCCTCTGGAAACACCATATATTTT. This encodes CASSPRDSYSSGNTIYF.

V gene TRBV6-4 combines with J gene TRBJ2-2; no definite D call. The V gene's germline CDR1 is MRHNA and CDR2 SNTAGT. Trimming removed 2 bases at V and 6 bases at J, with 10 bases between. This CDR3 is 14 amino acids long. CDR3 sequence: CASSDEGFSGELFF. The CDR3 bases are TGTGCCAGCAGTGACGAAGGGTTTTCCGGGGAGCTGTTTTTT.

The chain uses TRBV10-3 and TRBJ2-3; maybe TRBD1 (6 bases). CDR1 and CDR2 (germline): ENHRY, SYGVKD. This CDR3 has 16 amino acids. Trimming took off 4 bases at V and 0 bases at J, with 14 bases between the two ends. Written as DNA, the CDR3 is TGTGCCATCAGTGCTTCCGGGACAACTAGCACAGATACGCAGTATTTT. It codes for CAISASGTTSTDTQYF.

V gene TRBV6-2 or TRBV6-3 combines with J gene TRBJ1-5, with TRBD1 identical over 9 bases. Germline V gene sequence: CDR1 MNHEY, CDR2 SVGEGT. Trimming cost V 3 bases and J 0 bases; bases outside gene matches: 9. The CDR3 runs to 18 residues. CDR3 sequence (DNA): TGTGCCAGCAGTTATCAGGACAGGGGCCGGTTTAGCAATCAGCCCCAGCATTTT. Protein product: CASSYQDRGRFSNQPQHF.

The chain carries TRBV13 and TRBJ2-1; 9 nucleotides match TRBD1. CDR3 length equals 17 residues. With 4 bases clipped from V and 7 bases from J, the junction kept 14 bases outside the gene matches. Germline assignment: CDR1 PRHDT and CDR2 FYEKMQ (reference sequence). The CDR3 loop is CASSSAPLGQGKNEQFF. The DNA for the CDR3 is TGTGCCAGCAGCTCCGCCCCCCTGGGACAGGGTAAGAATGAGCAGTTCTTC.

The chain links TRBV29-1 to TRBJ2-2, with D possibly being TRBD2 (6 bases). CDR1 is SQVTM and CDR2 is ANQGSEA in the germline V gene. The V gene lost 2 bases and the J gene lost 6 bases, with 13 bases spanning the gap. The CDR3 is 14 amino acids. In DNA, the CDR3 is TGCAGCGTTGAAACCGGGAGAGTGGCCGGGGAGCTGTTTTTT. Residues: CSVETGRVAGELFF.

This rearrangement joins TRBV24-1 to TRBJ2-1; D is tentatively TRBD1 or TRBD2 (5 bases each). This CDR3 has 16 amino acids. Germline V gene lookup returns CDR1 KGHDR and CDR2 SFDVKD. V lost 4 bases to trimming and J lost 5 bases, with 17 bases between them. The CDR3 DNA reads TGTGCCACCAGTGACAATGTCGGGGCGCTGAACAATGAGCAGTTCTTC. Translated, it gives CATSDNVGALNNEQFF.